This entry concerns a single T cell receptor beta chain. Clinical history as reported by participants underpinned cohort assignment. The sample belongs to a study of blood T cell repertoires in COVID-19. Sequencing used immunoSEQ multiplex PCR; TCRdb keeps in-frame clones, though not all of them. The table lists 250,000 to 300,000 clones, about nine tenths of them singletons. The source material was PBMCs or T cells enriched from blood (not recorded which). This receptor was obtained from a woman aged 60-75 years who had recovered from COVID-19.

The CDR3 DNA follows: TGTGCCAGTAGTGCTCCGGGACAGGGGAGCACTGAAGCTTTCTTT. Its translation: CASSAPGQGSTEAFF. The chain uses TRBV19 and TRBJ1-1, with 10 bases lining up with TRBD1. This CDR3 has 15 residues. Germline CDR1 LNHDA, CDR2 SQIVND (reference sequence). Losses at the gene ends were 5 bases for V and 4 bases for J; bases not matched to a gene: 7.